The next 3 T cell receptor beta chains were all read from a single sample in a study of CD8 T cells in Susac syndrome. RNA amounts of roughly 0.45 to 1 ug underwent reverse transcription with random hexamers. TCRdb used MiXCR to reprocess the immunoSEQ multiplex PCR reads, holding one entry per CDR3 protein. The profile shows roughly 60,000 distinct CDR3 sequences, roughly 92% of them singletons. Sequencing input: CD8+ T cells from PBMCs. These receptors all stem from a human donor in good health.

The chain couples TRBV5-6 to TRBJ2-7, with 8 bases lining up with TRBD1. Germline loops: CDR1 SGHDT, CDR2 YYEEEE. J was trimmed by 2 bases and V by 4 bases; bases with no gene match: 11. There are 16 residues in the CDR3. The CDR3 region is CASSPLGQELPYEQYF. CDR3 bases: TGTGCCAGCAGCCCGCTGGGACAGGAGCTCCCCTACGAGCAGTACTTC.

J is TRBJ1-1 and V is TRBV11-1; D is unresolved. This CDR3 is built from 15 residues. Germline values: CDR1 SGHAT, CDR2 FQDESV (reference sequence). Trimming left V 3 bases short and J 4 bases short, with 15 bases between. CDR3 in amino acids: CASSLYDLVGTEAFF. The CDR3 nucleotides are TGTGCCAGCAGCTTGTACGACCTCGTAGGCACTGAAGCTTTCTTT.

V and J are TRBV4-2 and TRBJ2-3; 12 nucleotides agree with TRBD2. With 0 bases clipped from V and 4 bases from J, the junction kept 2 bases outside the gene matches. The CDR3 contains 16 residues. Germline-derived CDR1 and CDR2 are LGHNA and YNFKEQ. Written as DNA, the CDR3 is TGTGCCAGCAGCCAAGAAAGGACTAGCGGGGCAGATACGCAGTATTTT. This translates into CASSQERTSGADTQYF.